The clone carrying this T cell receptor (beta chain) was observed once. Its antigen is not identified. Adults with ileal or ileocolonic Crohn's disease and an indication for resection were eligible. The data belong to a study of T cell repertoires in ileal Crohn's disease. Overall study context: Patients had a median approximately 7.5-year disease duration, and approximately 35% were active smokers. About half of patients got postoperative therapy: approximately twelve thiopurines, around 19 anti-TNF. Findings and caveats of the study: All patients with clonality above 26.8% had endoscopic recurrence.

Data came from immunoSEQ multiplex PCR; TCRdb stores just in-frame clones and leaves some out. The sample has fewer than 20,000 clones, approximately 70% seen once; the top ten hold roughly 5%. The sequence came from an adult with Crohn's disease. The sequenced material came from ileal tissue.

The CDR3 DNA is TGTGCCAGCAGCCCGGGACTAGCGGGTTTCGAGCAGTACTTC. The encoded protein is CASSPGLAGFEQYF. The chain recombines TRBV9 with TRBJ2-7; 12 nucleotides agree with TRBD2. The germline CDR1 and CDR2 sequences are SGDLS and YYNGEE. The CDR3 spans 14 residues. The J segment lost 6 bases and the V segment lost 4 bases, leaving 5 bases of the junction unmatched.